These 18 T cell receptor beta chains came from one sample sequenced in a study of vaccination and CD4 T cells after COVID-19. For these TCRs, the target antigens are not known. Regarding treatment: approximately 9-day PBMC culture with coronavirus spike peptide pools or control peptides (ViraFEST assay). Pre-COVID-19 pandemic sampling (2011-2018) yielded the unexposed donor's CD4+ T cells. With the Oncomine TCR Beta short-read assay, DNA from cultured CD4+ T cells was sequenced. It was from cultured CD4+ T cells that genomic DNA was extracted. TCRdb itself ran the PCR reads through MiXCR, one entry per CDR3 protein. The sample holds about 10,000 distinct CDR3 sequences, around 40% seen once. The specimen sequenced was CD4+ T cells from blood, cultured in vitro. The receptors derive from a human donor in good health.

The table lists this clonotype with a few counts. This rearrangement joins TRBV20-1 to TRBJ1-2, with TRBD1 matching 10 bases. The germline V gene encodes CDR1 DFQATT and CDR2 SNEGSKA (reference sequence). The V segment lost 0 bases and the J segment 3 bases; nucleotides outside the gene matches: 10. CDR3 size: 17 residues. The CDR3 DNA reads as TGCAGTGCTAGAGATCTAGCGACAGGGGGCAACTACTATGGCTACACCTTC. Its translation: CSARDLATGGNYYGYTF.

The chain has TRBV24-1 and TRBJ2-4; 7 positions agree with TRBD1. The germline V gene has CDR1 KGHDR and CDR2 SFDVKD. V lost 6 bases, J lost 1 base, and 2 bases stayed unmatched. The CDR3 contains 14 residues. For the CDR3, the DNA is TGTGCCACCAGTCCACAGGGGGCCAAAAACATTCAGTACTTC. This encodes CATSPQGAKNIQYF.

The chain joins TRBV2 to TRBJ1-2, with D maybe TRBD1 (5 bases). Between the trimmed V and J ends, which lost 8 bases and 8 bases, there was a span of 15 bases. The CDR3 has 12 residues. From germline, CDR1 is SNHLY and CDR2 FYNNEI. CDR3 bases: TGTGCCAGCCCTGGGACCGGGGGAGGCTACACCTTC. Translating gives CASPGTGGGYTF.

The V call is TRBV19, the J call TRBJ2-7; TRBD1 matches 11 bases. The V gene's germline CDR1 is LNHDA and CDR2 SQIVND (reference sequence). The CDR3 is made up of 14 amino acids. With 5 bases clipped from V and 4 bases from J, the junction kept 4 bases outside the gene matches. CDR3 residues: CASSGGQGVYEQYF. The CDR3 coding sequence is TGTGCCAGTAGTGGGGGACAGGGGGTGTACGAGCAGTACTTC.

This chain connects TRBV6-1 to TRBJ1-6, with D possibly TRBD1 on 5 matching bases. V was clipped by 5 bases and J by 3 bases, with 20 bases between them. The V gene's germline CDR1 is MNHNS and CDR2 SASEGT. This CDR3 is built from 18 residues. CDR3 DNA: TGTGCCAGCAGTCCTTATCTACCGGGACTTAACTATAATTCACCCCTCCACTTT. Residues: CASSPYLPGLNYNSPLHF.

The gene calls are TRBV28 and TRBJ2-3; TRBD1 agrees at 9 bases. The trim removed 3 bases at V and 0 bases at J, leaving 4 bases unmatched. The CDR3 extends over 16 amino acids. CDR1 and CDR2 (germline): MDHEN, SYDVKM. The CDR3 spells CASSFMGQGSTDTQYF. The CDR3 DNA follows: TGTGCCAGCAGTTTCATGGGACAGGGAAGCACAGATACGCAGTATTTT.

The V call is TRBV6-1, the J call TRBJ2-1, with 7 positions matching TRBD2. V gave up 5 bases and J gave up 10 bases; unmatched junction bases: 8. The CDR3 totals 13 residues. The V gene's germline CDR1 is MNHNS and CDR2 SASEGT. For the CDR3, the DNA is TGTGCCAGCAGTCCTTCTAGCGGAGCAGAGCAGTTCTTC. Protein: CASSPSSGAEQFF.

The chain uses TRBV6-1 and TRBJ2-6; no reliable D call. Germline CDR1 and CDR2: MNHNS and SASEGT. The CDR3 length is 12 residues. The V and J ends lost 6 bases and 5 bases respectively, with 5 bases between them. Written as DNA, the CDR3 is TGTGCCAGCAGCCCCCGGGCCAACGTCCTGACTTTC. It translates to CASSPRANVLTF.

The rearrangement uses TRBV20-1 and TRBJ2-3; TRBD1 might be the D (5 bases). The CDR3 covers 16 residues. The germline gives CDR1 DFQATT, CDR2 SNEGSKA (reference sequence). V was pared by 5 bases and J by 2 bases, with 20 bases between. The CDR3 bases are TGCAGTGCTGAGAAAACAGGTTTCCCAATCACAGATACGCAGTATTTT. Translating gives CSAEKTGFPITDTQYF.

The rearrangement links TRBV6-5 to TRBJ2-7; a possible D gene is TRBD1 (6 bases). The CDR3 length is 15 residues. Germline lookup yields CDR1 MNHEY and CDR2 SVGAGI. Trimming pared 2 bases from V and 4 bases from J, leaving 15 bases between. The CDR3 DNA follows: TGTGCCAGCAGTTACGGTCCGGGACAACTGTACGAGCAGTACTTC. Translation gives CASSYGPGQLYEQYF.

The CDR3 nucleotides are TGTGCCATCAGCAATAGGGGGGACCCGTCCGAGGAGCAGTACTTC. This sequence encodes CAISNRGDPSEEQYF. V usage is TRBV10-3 and J usage is TRBJ2-7; D tentatively reads TRBD1 or TRBD2 (6 bases each). Germline V gene data show CDR1 as ENHRY and CDR2 as SYGVKD. The ends were cut back, 6 bases at V and 7 bases at J, with 22 bases in the middle. This CDR3 comprises 15 residues.

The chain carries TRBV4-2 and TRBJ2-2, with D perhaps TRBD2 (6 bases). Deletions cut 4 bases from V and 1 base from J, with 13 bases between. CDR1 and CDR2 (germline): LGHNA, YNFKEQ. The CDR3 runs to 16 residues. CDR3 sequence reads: CASSRERGLNTGELFF. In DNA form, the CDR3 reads TGTGCCAGCAGCCGAGAAAGGGGACTGAACACCGGGGAGCTGTTTTTT.

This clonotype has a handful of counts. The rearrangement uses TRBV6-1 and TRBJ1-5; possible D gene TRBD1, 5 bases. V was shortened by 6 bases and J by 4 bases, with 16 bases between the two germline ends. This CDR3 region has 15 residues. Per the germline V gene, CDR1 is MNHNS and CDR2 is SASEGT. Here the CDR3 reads CASSATVEGNQPQHF. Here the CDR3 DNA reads TGTGCCAGCAGCGCGACAGTGGAAGGAAATCAGCCCCAGCATTTT.

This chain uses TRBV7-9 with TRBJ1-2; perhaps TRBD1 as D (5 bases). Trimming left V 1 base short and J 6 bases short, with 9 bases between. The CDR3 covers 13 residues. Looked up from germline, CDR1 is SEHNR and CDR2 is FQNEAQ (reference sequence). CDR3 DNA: TGTGCCAGCAGCTTAGACGGGGGAAATGGCTACACCTTC. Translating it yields CASSLDGGNGYTF.

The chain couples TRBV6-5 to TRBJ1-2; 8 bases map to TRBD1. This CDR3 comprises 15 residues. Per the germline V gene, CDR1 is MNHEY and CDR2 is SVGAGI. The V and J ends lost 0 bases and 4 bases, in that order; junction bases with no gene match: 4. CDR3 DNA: TGTGCCAGCAGTTACTCGACGGACAGGGCCTATGGCTACACCTTC. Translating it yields CASSYSTDRAYGYTF.

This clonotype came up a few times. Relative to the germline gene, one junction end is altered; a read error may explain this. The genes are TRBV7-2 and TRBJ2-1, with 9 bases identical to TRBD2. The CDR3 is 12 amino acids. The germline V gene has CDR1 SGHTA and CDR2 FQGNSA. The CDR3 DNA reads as TGTGCCAGCAGCTTTGAAGTCGAGCGGGAGGCTTTT. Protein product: CASSFEVEREAF.

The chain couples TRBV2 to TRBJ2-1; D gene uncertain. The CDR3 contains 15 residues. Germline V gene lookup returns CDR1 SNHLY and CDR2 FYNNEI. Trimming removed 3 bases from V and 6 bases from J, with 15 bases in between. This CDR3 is CASSDNLVFGNEQFF. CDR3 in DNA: TGTGCCAGCAGTGATAACCTGGTATTTGGCAATGAGCAGTTCTTC.

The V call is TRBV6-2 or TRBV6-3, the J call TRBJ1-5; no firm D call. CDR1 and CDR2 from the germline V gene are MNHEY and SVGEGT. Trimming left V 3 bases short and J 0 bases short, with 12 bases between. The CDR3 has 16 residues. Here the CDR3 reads CASSYLGRHSNQPQHF. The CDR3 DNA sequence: TGTGCCAGCAGTTATTTAGGCAGACATAGCAATCAGCCCCAGCATTTT.